A selection of T cell receptor beta chains follows, all from one sample in a study of blood T cell dynamics during melanoma immunotherapy. Generated by immunoSEQ multiplex PCR, the TCRdb table keeps only in-frame clones and is missing some. The data show over 6,000 clones, around 90% seen once. The input for sequencing was blood, taken from a patient treated with checkpoint blockade. Receptor source: a human donor with melanoma. CDR3s include the opening cysteine and the closing phenylalanine or tryptophan. The order of the fields is CDR3 DNA, CDR3 protein, clone size, D gene, J gene, V gene. D genes are given only for firm matches. Rows give clone size only sometimes, using once, few, many, or a class for an expanded clone.

TGTGCCAGCAGCTCAACCCATAGTACAGGGGGCTGGAATGAGCAGTTCTTC | CASSSTHSTGGWNEQFF | . | TRBD1 | TRBJ2-1 | TRBV28
TGTGCCAGCAGCGTATTAGCTGCCACAGATACGCAGTATTTT | CASSVLAATDTQYF | once | . | TRBJ2-3 | TRBV9
TGTGCCAGCAGCTTAGGGCAGGGGGCCCCCCACGAGCAGTACTTC | CASSLGQGAPHEQYF | . | TRBD1 | TRBJ2-7 | TRBV7-6
TGTGCCAGCAGCAACCAGGGATTCACCTACGAGCAGTACTTC | CASSNQGFTYEQYF | . | . | TRBJ2-7 | TRBV5-5
TGTGCCAGCAGTGACCGCTTTGGCGAGCAGTACTTC | CASSDRFGEQYF | . | . | TRBJ2-7 | TRBV6-5
TGCAGCGTTGAAGCTCTCGACAGGGGCTATGGCTACACCTTC | CSVEALDRGYGYTF | once | TRBD1 | TRBJ1-2 | TRBV29-1
TGTGCCAGCAGCCAAGATCCAAGCGGAGGCAATGAGCAGTTCTTC | CASSQDPSGGNEQFF | . | . | TRBJ2-1 | TRBV4-2
TGTGCCAGCATCAGCCCTGCTAGCGGGGGGGGAAGCTCCTACAATGAGCAGTTCTTC | CASISPASGGGSSYNEQFF | . | TRBD2 | TRBJ2-1 | TRBV28
TGTGCCAGCAGCTTACGGGAGGGTTGGTCGGAGACCCAGTACTTC | CASSLREGWSETQYF | . | TRBD2 | TRBJ2-5 | TRBV7-8
TGTGCCAGCAGTTTCGGGGAAGGATGGGACGAGCAGTACTTC | CASSFGEGWDEQYF | . | . | TRBJ2-7 | TRBV27
TGTGCCTGGAGTGTTAAGATCTACGAGCAGTACTTC | CAWSVKIYEQYF | . | . | TRBJ2-7 | TRBV30
TGTGCCAGCTCGTCCGGTTTGGGCTACACCTTC | CASSSGLGYTF | . | . | TRBJ1-2 | TRBV6-4
TGCAGCGTTGAGGATGAAGGGGGTAGCACAGATACGCAGTATTTT | CSVEDEGGSTDTQYF | . | . | TRBJ2-3 | TRBV29-1
TGTGCCAGCAGTGTGTGGGGGACAGGGGAAACTTCACCCCTCCACTTT | CASSVWGTGETSPLHF | . | TRBD1 | TRBJ1-6 | TRBV2
TGTGCCAGCAGTGACCAGACAGGGGGTTACACTGAAGCTTTCTTT | CASSDQTGGYTEAFF | . | TRBD1 | TRBJ1-1 | TRBV6-1
TGTGCCAGCTATCCGGGGCTTTCCTACAATGAGCAGTTCTTC | CASYPGLSYNEQFF | . | . | TRBJ2-1 | TRBV2
TGCGCCAGCAGCCACGGCCCCGGGGAGAGGGGGGCGAACACCGGGGAGCTGTTTTTT | CASSHGPGERGANTGELFF | . | . | TRBJ2-2 | TRBV4-1
TGTGCCAAAAAAACCCCCTCTGAAAAACTGTTTTTT | CAKKTPSEKLFF | once | . | TRBJ1-4 | TRBV11-1
TGCGCCAGCAGCCGGTGGGGCAATACGCAGTATTTT | CASSRWGNTQYF | . | . | TRBJ2-3 | TRBV5-1
TGTGCCAGCAGCTTAGGGGTCCAGGGGGTAGTCTATGGCTACACCTTC | CASSLGVQGVVYGYTF | . | TRBD1 | TRBJ1-2 | TRBV7-2
TGTGCCAGCAGTTATAGTACGACCTACGAGCAGTACTTC | CASSYSTTYEQYF | . | . | TRBJ2-7 | TRBV6-5
TGCGCCAGCAAGCAAGGAAATGAGCAGTTCTTC | CASKQGNEQFF | once | . | TRBJ2-1 | TRBV5-1
TGTGCCTGGAGTGTCTACAGGGGCCCAAACACCGGGGAGCTGTTTTTT | CAWSVYRGPNTGELFF | . | TRBD1 | TRBJ2-2 | TRBV30
TGTGCCAGCAGACGGGACAGGGGGCAAGAGACCCAGTACTTC | CASRRDRGQETQYF | . | TRBD1 | TRBJ2-5 | TRBV7-9
TGTGCCACCAGCTTGACTAGCGGGGGGGGACAGACCCAGTACTTC | CATSLTSGGGQTQYF | . | TRBD2 | TRBJ2-5 | TRBV15
TGTGCCAGCTCACCGGAACGAGAGACTAGCACAGATACGCAGTATTTT | CASSPERETSTDTQYF | . | . | TRBJ2-3 | TRBV18
TGTGCCAGCAGCCCGAGCCCTGACGGCGAGCAGTACTTC | CASSPSPDGEQYF | . | . | TRBJ2-7 | TRBV11-2
TGTGCCAGCAGTTACTCAGGGTTCGAGCAGTACTTC | CASSYSGFEQYF | . | . | TRBJ2-7 | TRBV6-5
TGTGCCAGCAGTCCCGGGCAGGGGGCTGAAGCTTTCTTT | CASSPGQGAEAFF | . | TRBD1 | TRBJ1-1 | TRBV6-5
TGTGCAAGCACCAGGGGGCACACTGAAGCTTTCTTT | CASTRGHTEAFF | . | TRBD1 | TRBJ1-1 | TRBV11-2
TGTGCCAGCAGTGTGCTAGCGGGCTACGAGCAGTACTTC | CASSVLAGYEQYF | . | TRBD2 | TRBJ2-7 | TRBV2
TGTGCCAGCACCATAGGGCGGAACACTGAAGCTTTCTTT | CASTIGRNTEAFF | . | . | TRBJ1-1 | TRBV7-8
TGTGCCTGGAGTGGGGGGAACTATGGCTACACCTTC | CAWSGGNYGYTF | . | . | TRBJ1-2 | TRBV30
TGCGCCAGCAGCCAAGATACGGGACAGCAGTATGGCTACACCTTC | CASSQDTGQQYGYTF | few | TRBD1 | TRBJ1-2 | TRBV4-1
TGCGCCAGCAGCCAAGATCAGGGTAGCAATCAGCCCCAGCATTTT | CASSQDQGSNQPQHF | . | . | TRBJ1-5 | TRBV4-1
TGTGCCAGCAGCTTCTCCGCCGGGACAGGACGCACAGATACGCAGTATTTT | CASSFSAGTGRTDTQYF | . | TRBD1 | TRBJ2-3 | TRBV11-3
TGTGCCAGCAGCTTCCCCGGCAATGAGCAGTTCTTC | CASSFPGNEQFF | . | . | TRBJ2-1 | TRBV5-5
TGTGCCAGCAGAGAACAAACAGGGGAGAATTCACCCCTCCACTTT | CASREQTGENSPLHF | once | TRBD1 | TRBJ1-6 | TRBV6-5
TGCAGCGTTGTAACAGGGGACTATGGCTACACCTTC | CSVVTGDYGYTF | few | TRBD1 | TRBJ1-2 | TRBV29-1
TGTGCCAGCAGCGTAGGGTCTGATACGCAGTATTTT | CASSVGSDTQYF | once | . | TRBJ2-3 | TRBV9
TGCGCCAGCAGCTTGGACAGGGGGAACACCGGGGAGCTGTTTTTT | CASSLDRGNTGELFF | . | TRBD1 | TRBJ2-2 | TRBV5-1
TGCGCCAGCAGCCAAGGGGGGGGCCCTGGGTACGAGCAGTACTTC | CASSQGGGPGYEQYF | few | . | TRBJ2-7 | TRBV4-1
TGTGCCAGCAGCTTCTGGGGGCGGGGGGGCCCCGATGAGCAGTTCTTC | CASSFWGRGGPDEQFF | . | TRBD2 | TRBJ2-1 | TRBV7-2
TGTGCCAGCAGCTTCGGATCCACCCCCTACGAGCAGTACTTC | CASSFGSTPYEQYF | . | . | TRBJ2-7 | TRBV11-2
TGCGCCAGCAGCTGGGTCGGGACGGCTGAAGAGACCCAGTACTTC | CASSWVGTAEETQYF | . | . | TRBJ2-5 | TRBV5-1
TGTGCCAGCAGTTACGCGCCTGGTTCCTACGAGCAGTACTTC | CASSYAPGSYEQYF | . | . | TRBJ2-7 | TRBV6-5
TGTGCCAGCAGTACAGGTAATGACTACAATGAGCAGTTCTTC | CASSTGNDYNEQFF | . | . | TRBJ2-1 | TRBV6-1
TGTGCCAGCAGCTTCATCGGGGGCGACCATTCCTACGAGCAGTACTTC | CASSFIGGDHSYEQYF | . | . | TRBJ2-7 | TRBV7-8
TGCAGCGTTGAGACAGGGGAATTAATAGATACGCAGTATTTT | CSVETGELIDTQYF | once | TRBD1 | TRBJ2-3 | TRBV29-1
TGTGCCTGGAGTGTCCGGGAAGGGGATACGCAGTATTTT | CAWSVREGDTQYF | . | . | TRBJ2-3 | TRBV30
TGTGCCAGCAGTTTAACGGGATATGGCTACACCTTC | CASSLTGYGYTF | . | . | TRBJ1-2 | TRBV28
TGTGCCAGCAGCCCGGGAGGGGACAATGAAAAACTGTTTTTT | CASSPGGDNEKLFF | . | . | TRBJ1-4 | TRBV28
TGTGCCATCAGTGAAACAGGGGACACACCCCTCCACTTT | CAISETGDTPLHF | once | TRBD1 | TRBJ1-6 | TRBV10-3
TGTGCCAGCAGCCAAGATAGGGCAGGGGGGGAAAAACTGTTTTTT | CASSQDRAGGEKLFF | . | TRBD1 | TRBJ1-4 | TRBV4-2
TGTGCCAGCGACAGGGGGGCGACTGGGGGCACTGAAGCTTTCTTT | CASDRGATGGTEAFF | . | TRBD1 | TRBJ1-1 | TRBV18